This T cell receptor (beta chain) is from a study of cytomegalovirus exposure and HLA in healthy donors. Amplification used 60 Vbeta primers and 13 Jbeta primers. The data were produced by immunoSEQ multiplex PCR, yet TCRdb's version contains in-frame clones alone and is incomplete. This repertoire shows approximately 120,000 clones, 75% to 80% found once; its top ten account for 12%. The V gene end was trimmed by 5 bases and the J gene end by 5 bases; junction bases not matched to a gene: 5. Germline loops: CDR1 MNHNS, CDR2 SASEGT. The CDR3 spans 14 residues. The receptor comes from a woman in her 40s in good health and CMV-seropositive. The material sequenced was PBMCs. The chain carries TRBV6-1 and TRBJ1-5; 8 bases align to TRBD1. CDR3 coding DNA: TGTGCCAGCAGTCCGGGACAGGAACATCAGCCCCAGCATTTT. It codes for CASSPGQEHQPQHF.